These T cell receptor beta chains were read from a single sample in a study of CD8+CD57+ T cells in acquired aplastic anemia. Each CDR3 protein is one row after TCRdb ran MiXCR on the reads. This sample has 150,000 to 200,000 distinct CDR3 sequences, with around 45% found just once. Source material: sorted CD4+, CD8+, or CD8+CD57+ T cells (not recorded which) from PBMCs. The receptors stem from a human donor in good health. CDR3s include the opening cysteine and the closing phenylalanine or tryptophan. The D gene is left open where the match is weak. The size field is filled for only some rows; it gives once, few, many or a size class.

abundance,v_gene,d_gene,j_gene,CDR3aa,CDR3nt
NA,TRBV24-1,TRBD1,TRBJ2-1,CATSAYTGTANYNEQFF,TGTGCCACCAGTGCCTACACCGGGACAGCAAACTACAATGAGCAGTTCTTC
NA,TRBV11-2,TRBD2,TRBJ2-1,CASSRPLRRGDSYNEQFF,TGTGCCAGCAGCCGCCCCCTGAGGCGGGGGGACTCCTACAATGAGCAGTTCTTC
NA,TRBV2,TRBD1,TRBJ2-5,CASSGNRGRETQYF,TGTGCCAGCAGTGGCAACAGGGGTCGAGAGACCCAGTACTTC
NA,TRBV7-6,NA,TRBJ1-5,CASSLTGTSQPQHF,TGTGCCAGCAGCTTAACAGGGACATCTCAGCCCCAGCATTTT
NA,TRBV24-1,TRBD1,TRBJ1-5,CATSDNQGANQPQHF,TGTGCCACCAGTGACAATCAGGGGGCCAATCAGCCCCAGCATTTT
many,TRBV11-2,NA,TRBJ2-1,CASSATSNEQFF,TGTGCCAGCAGCGCGACATCCAATGAGCAGTTCTTC
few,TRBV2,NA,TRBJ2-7,CASRAPRIQYF,TGTGCCAGCAGGGCCCCAAGAATCCAGTACTTC
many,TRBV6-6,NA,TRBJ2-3,CASLLAADTQYF,TGTGCCAGCCTCCTGGCGGCAGATACGCAGTATTTT
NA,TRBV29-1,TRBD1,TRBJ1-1,CSVIFNRGLGNTEAFF,TGCAGCGTTATCTTTAACAGGGGGCTCGGGAACACTGAAGCTTTCTTT
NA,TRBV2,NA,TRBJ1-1,CASSLTGPNTEAFF,TGTGCCAGCAGTTTAACAGGCCCCAACACTGAAGCTTTCTTT
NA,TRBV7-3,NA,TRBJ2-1,CASSQGRGITYEQFF,TGTGCCAGCAGCCAGGGGCGGGGGATTACCTATGAGCAGTTCTTC
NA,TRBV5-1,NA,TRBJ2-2,CASSRGTANTGELFF,TGCGCCAGCAGCCGAGGGACCGCCAACACCGGGGAGCTGTTTTTT
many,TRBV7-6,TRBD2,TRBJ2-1,CASSRTSGGVHGQFF,TGTGCCAGCAGCCGGACTAGCGGAGGAGTACATGGGCAGTTCTTC
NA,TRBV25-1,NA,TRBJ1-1,CASSEGQGVYTEAFF,TGTGCCAGCAGTGAGGGACAAGGAGTCTACACTGAAGCTTTCTTT
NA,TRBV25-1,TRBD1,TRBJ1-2,CASSTTGGVFVNYGYTF,TGTGCCAGCAGTACAACAGGGGGCGTCTTTGTCAACTATGGCTACACCTTC
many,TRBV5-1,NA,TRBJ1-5,CASSLEAGGNQPQHF,TGCGCCAGCAGCTTGGAGGCAGGTGGCAATCAGCCCCAGCATTTT
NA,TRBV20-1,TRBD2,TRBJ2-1,CSAGLAGARANAQFF,TGCAGTGCTGGACTAGCCGGGGCGAGAGCAAATGCGCAGTTCTTC
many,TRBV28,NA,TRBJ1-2,CASSLSVVYGYTF,TGTGCCAGCAGTTTATCCGTAGTGTATGGCTACACCTTC
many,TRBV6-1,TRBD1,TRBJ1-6,CASSEGGGQPYSPLHF,TGTGCCAGCAGTGAAGGGGGGGGACAGCCATACTCACCCCTCCACTTT
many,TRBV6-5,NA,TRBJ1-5,CASSHRDNQPQHF,TGTGCCAGCAGTCACAGAGACAATCAGCCCCAGCATTTT
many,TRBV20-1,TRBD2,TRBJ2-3,CSAGRAGGSDTQYF,TGCAGTGCCGGAAGAGCGGGAGGGTCAGATACGCAGTATTTT
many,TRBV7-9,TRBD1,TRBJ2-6,CASRPGTVTSGANVLTF,TGTGCCAGCAGGCCCGGGACAGTGACCTCTGGGGCCAACGTCCTGACTTTC
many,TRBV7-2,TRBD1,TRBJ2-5,CASSLSDRKETQYF,TGTGCCAGCAGCTTATCGGACAGGAAAGAGACCCAGTACTTC
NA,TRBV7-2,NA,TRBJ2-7,CASSLTGQEYEQYF,TGTGCCAGCAGCTTAACGGGACAAGAGTACGAGCAGTACTTC
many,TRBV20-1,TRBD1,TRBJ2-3,CSAPDRQPSDTQYF,TGCAGTGCTCCGGACAGGCAGCCGTCAGATACGCAGTATTTT
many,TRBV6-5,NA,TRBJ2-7,CASSYGIKAYEQYF,TGTGCCAGCAGTTACGGCATTAAAGCCTACGAGCAGTACTTC
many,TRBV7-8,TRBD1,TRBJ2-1,CASSPRTGAYNEQFF,TGTGCCAGCAGTCCCAGGACAGGGGCCTACAATGAGCAGTTCTTC
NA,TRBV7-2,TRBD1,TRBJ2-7,CASRPQGQPYYEQYF,TGTGCCAGCAGGCCACAGGGACAGCCCTACTACGAGCAGTACTTC
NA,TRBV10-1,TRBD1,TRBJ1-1,CASSRDRANTEAFF,TGCGCCAGCAGTAGGGACAGAGCGAACACTGAGGCTTTCTTT
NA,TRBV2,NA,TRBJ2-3,CASSRNHGGPSDTQYF,TGTGCCAGCAGCCGCAACCACGGGGGCCCTTCAGATACGCAGTATTTT
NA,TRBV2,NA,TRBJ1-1,CASSGQFRGTEAFF,TGTGCCAGCAGTGGACAGTTTAGAGGGACTGAAGCTTTCTTT
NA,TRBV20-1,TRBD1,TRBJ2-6,CSANGDSTFSGANVLTF,TGCAGTGCTAACGGGGACAGCACGTTCTCTGGGGCCAACGTCCTGACTTTC
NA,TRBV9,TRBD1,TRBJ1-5,CASSVGQGGQPQHF,TGTGCCAGCAGCGTTGGACAGGGAGGCCAGCCCCAGCATTTT
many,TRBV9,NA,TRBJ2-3,CASSVTNSNTQYF,TGTGCCAGCAGCGTAACCAATTCGAATACGCAGTATTTT
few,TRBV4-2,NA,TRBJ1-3,CASSQVGHRESGNTMYF,TGTGCCAGCAGCCAGGTAGGGCACAGGGAGTCTGGAAACACCATGTATTTT
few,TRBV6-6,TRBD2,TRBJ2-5,CASSYWDSGGAETQYF,TGTGCCAGCAGTTACTGGGATAGCGGGGGGGCGGAGACCCAGTACTTC
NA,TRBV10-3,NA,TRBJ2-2,CASSFPGELFF,TGTGCCAGCAGTTTCCCCGGGGAGCTGTTTTTT
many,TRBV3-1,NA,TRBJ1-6,CASSQGSTLHF,TGTGCCAGCAGCCAAGGGTCCACCCTCCACTTT
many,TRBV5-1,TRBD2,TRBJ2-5,CASSYGGLAGHQQETQYF,TGCGCCAGCAGCTACGGGGGACTAGCGGGGCACCAACAAGAGACCCAGTACTTC
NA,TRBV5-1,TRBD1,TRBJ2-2,CASSQDRVSGELFF,TGCGCCAGCAGCCAAGACAGGGTCTCCGGGGAGCTGTTTTTT
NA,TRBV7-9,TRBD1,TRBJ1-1,CASSSGQGKPFF,TGTGCCAGCAGCTCGGGACAGGGTAAGCCTTTCTTT
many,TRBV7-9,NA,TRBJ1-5,CAAGGNQPQHF,TGTGCGGCCGGGGGCAATCAGCCCCAGCATTTT
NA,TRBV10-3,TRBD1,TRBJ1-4,CAISDGPQGANEKLFF,TGTGCCATCAGTGATGGACCTCAGGGGGCTAATGAAAAACTGTTTTTT
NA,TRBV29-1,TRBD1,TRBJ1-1,CSVGFGQVNTEAFF,TGCAGCGTTGGTTTTGGACAGGTGAACACTGAAGCTTTCTTT
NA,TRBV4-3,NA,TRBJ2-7,CASSQGYAGGYEQYF,TGCGCCAGCAGCCAAGGGTACGCCGGGGGATACGAGCAGTACTTC
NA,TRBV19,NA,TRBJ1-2,CASSSPSRVNYGYTF,TGTGCCAGTAGCTCCCCAAGCCGCGTAAACTATGGCTACACCTTC
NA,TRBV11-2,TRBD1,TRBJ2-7,CASSSGQGATEQYF,TGTGCCAGCAGCTCCGGACAGGGAGCGACAGAGCAGTACTTC
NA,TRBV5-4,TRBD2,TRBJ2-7,CASSLGAGTYEQYF,TGTGCCAGCAGCCTCGGAGCGGGGACCTACGAGCAGTACTTC
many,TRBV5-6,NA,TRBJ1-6,CASSFGGGTDNSPLHF,TGTGCCAGCAGCTTCGGGGGTGGGACGGATAATTCACCCCTCCACTTT
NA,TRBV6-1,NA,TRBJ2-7,CASRLGAGLATCEQYF,TGTGCCAGCAGACTTGGGGCGGGGCTAGCTACCTGCGAGCAGTACTTC
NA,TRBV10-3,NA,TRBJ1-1,CAIEDSSTEAFF,TGTGCCATCGAGGACTCGAGCACTGAAGCTTTCTTT
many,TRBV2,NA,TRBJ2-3,CASSVRRTDTQYF,TGTGCCAGCAGTGTAAGACGCACAGATACGCAGTATTTT
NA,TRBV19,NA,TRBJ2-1,CASSTGRVNEQFF,TGTGCCAGTAGCACCGGACGGGTCAATGAGCAGTTCTTC
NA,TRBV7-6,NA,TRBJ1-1,CASSLEGHSNTEAFF,TGTGCCAGCAGCTTAGAGGGGCACTCGAACACTGAAGCTTTCTTT
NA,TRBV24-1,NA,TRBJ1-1,CATSDYGEAFF,TGTGCCACCAGTGATTATGGGGAAGCTTTCTTT